This T cell receptor (beta chain) derives from a study of control samples from healthy donors and cancer patients. V was pared by 6 bases and J by 3 bases, with 6 bases of the junction left unmatched. CDR3 size: 15 residues. CDR1 is MNHEY and CDR2 is SVGEGT in the germline V gene. Sequencing was performed with immunoSEQ multiplex PCR; in TCRdb, only in-frame clones are kept and a portion is missing. The data hold 150,000 to 200,000 clones, with just under 95% observed a single time. This clonotype originated in a woman aged 40 to 55 in good health. V and J are TRBV6-2 or TRBV6-3 and TRBJ2-2, with 8 nucleotides matching TRBD2. The sample was blood. CDR3 coding DNA: TGTGCCAGCAGCCTAGGACTAGCACACACCGGGGAGCTGTTTTTT. Its protein is CASSLGLAHTGELFF.